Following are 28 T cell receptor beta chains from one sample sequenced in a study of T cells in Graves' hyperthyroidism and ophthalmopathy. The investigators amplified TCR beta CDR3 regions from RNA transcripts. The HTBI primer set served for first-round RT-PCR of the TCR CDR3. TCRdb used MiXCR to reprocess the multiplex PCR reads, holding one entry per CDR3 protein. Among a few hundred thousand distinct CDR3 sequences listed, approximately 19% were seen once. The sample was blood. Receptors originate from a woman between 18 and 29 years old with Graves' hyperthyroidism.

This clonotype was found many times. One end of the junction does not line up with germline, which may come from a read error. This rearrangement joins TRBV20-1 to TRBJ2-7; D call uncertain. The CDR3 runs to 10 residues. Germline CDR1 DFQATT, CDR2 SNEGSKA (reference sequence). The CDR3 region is CSARGLELYF. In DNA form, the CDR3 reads TGCAGTGCTAGAGGACTCGAGCTGTACTTC.

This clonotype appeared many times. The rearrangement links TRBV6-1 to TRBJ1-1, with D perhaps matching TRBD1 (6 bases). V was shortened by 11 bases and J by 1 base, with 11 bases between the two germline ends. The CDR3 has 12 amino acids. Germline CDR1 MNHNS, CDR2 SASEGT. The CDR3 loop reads CAVSTGNTEAFF. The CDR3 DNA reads TGTGCCGTCTCGACAGGGAACACTGAAGCTTTCTTT.

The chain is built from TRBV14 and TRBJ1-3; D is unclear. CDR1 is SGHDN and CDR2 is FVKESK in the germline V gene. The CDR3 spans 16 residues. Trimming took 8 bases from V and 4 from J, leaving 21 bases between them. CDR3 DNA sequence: TGTGCCAGCTTACCGGGCCGGTGCTTCCAAGGAAACACCATATATTTT. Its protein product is CASLPGRCFQGNTIYF.

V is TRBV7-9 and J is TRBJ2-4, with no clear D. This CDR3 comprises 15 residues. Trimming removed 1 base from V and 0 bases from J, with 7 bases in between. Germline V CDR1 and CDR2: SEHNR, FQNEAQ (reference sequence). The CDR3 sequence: CASSLDLVAKNIQYF. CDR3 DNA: TGTGCCAGCAGCTTAGACCTTGTAGCCAAAAACATTCAGTACTTC.

The CDR3 DNA reads as TGTGCCAGCAGTTGGGGACAGGGGGCCACCGGGGAGCTGTTTTTT. Translated: CASSWGQGATGELFF. J is TRBJ2-2 and V is TRBV12-3 or TRBV12-4, with 12 positions matching TRBD1. V lost 4 bases to trimming and J lost 4 bases; unmatched junction nucleotides: 1. The CDR3 is 15 residues long.

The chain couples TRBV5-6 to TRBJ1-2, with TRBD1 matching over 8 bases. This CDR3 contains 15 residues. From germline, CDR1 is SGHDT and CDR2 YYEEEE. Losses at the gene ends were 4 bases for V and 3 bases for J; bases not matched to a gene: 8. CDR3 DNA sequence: TGTGCCAGCAGCCCCTGGGACAGGTCTTACTATGGCTACACCTTC. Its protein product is CASSPWDRSYYGYTF.

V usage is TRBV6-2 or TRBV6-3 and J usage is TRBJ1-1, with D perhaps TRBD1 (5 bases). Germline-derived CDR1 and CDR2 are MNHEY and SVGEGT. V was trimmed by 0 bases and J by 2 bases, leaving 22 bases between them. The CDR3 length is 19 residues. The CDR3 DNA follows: TGTGCCAGCAGTTACTCGAGGGGACGAGGGGAGGGATATAACACTGAAGCTTTCTTT. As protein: CASSYSRGRGEGYNTEAFF.

The CDR3 here is CASRKGGGYGYTF. CDR3 sequence (DNA): TGTGCCAGCAGGAAGGGAGGCGGTTATGGCTACACCTTC. The chain couples TRBV12-3 or TRBV12-4 to TRBJ1-2; unclear D gene. V was clipped by 6 bases and J by 5 bases, with 13 bases between them. This CDR3 has 13 residues.

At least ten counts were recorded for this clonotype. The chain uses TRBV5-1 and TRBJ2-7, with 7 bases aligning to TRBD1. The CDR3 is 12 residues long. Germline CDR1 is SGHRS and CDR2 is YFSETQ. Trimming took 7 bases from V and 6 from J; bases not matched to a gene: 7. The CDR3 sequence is CASRRQGAEQYF. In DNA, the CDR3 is TGCGCCAGCCGGAGACAGGGAGCCGAGCAGTACTTC.

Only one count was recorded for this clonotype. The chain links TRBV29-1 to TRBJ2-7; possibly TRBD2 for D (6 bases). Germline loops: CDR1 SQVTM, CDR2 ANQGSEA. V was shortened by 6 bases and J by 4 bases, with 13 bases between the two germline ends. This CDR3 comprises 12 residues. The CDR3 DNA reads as TGCAGCGTAGCGTTGGGGGGATACGAGCAGTACTTC. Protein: CSVALGGYEQYF.

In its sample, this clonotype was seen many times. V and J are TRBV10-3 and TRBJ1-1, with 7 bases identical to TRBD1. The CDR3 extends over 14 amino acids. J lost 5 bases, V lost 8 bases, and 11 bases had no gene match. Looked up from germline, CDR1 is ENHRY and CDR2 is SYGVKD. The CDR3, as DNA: TGTGCCATCGGTGGCCAGGGGGGTGGGACTGAAGCTTTCTTT. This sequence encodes CAIGGQGGGTEAFF.

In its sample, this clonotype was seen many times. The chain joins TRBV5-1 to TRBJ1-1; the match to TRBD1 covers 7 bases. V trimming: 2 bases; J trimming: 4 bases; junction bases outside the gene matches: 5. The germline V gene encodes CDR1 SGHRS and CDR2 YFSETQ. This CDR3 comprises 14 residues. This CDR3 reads CASSFDREGTEAFF. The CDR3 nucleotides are TGCGCCAGCAGCTTTGACAGGGAGGGCACTGAAGCTTTCTTT.

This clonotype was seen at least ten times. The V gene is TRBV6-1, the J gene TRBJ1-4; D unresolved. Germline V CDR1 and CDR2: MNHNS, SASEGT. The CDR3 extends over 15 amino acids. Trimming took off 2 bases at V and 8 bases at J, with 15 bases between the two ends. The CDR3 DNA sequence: TGTGCCAGCAGTGAACGGGCCCTGGGAGGGGAAAAACTGTTTTTT. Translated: CASSERALGGEKLFF.

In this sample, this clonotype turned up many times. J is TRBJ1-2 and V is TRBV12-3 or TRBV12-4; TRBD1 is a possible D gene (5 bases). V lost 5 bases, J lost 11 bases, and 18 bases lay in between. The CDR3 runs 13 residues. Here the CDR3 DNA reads TGTGCCAGCAGTATACCGGGACGTCGCCTTTACACCTTC. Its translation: CASSIPGRRLYTF.

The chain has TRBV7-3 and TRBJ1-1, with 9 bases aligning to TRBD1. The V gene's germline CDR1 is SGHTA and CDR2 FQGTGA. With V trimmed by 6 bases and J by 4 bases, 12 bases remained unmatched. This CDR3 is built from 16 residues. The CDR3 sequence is CASSQPAGTGSTEAFF. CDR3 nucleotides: TGTGCCAGCAGTCAACCCGCCGGGACAGGGAGCACTGAAGCTTTCTTT.

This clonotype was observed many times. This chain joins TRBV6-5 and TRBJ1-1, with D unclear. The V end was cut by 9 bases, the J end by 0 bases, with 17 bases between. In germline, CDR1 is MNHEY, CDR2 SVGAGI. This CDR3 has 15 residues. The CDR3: CASARVSSMNTEAFF. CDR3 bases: TGTGCCAGTGCCCGTGTAAGCTCAATGAACACTGAAGCTTTCTTT.

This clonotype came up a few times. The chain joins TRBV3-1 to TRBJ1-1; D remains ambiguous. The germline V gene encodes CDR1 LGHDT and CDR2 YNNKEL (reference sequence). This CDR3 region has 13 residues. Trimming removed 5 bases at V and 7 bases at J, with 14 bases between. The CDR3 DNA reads TGTGCCAGCAGCGCAGATGTAACCGTTGAAGCTTTCTTT. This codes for CASSADVTVEAFF.

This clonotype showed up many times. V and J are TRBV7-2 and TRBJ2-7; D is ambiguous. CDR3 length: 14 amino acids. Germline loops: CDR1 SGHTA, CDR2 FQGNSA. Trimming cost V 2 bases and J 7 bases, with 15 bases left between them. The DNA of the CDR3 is TGTGCCAGCAGCTTAAATAGGGTCGTGGGGGAGCAGTACTTC. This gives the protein CASSLNRVVGEQYF.

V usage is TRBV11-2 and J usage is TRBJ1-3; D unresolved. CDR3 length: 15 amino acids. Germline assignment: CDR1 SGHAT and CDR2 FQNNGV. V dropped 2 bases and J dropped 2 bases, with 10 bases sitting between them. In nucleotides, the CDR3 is TGTGCCAGCAGCTTAAGAGGGCAGGCTGGAAACACCATATATTTT. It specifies CASSLRGQAGNTIYF.

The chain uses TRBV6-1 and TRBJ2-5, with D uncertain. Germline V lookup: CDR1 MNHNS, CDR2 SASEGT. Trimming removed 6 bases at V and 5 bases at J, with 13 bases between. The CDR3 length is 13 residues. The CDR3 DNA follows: TGTGCCAGCAGCGTCCCACCTAAGGAGACCCAGTACTTC. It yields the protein CASSVPPKETQYF.

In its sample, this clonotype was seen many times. CDR3 nucleotide sequence: TGTGCCAGCAGCTTAGCGTTCAGAAACTACGAGCAGTACTTC. Its translation: CASSLAFRNYEQYF. The chain joins TRBV7-9 to TRBJ2-7; no clear D gene. Trimming shortened V by 0 bases and J by 3 bases, and 9 bases separated the two germline ends. Germline V gene lookup returns CDR1 SEHNR and CDR2 FQNEAQ (reference sequence). This CDR3 is built from 14 residues.

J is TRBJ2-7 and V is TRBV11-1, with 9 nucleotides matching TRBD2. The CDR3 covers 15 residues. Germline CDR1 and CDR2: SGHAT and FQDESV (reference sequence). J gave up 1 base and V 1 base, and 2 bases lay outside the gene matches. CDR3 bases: TGTGCCAGCAGCTTAGAGACTAGCGGTTCCTACGAGCAGTACTTC. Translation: CASSLETSGSYEQYF.

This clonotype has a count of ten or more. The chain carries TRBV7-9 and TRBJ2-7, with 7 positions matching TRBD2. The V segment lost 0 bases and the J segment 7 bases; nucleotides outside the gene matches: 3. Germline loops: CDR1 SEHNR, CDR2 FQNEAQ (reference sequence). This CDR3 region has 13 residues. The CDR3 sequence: CASSLAGGVEQYF. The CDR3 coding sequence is TGTGCCAGCAGCTTAGCGGGAGGGGTTGAGCAGTACTTC.

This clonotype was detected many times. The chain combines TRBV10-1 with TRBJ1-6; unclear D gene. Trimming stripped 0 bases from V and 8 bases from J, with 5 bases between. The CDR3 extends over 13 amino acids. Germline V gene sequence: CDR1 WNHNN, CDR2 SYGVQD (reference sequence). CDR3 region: CASSESPYSPLHF. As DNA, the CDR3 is TGCGCCAGCAGTGAGTCACCTTATTCACCCCTCCACTTT.

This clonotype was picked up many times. The CDR3 loop reads CASGLPRGGMNTEAFF. The CDR3 DNA is TGTGCTAGTGGTTTGCCTAGGGGCGGCATGAACACTGAAGCTTTCTTT. The chain has TRBV12-5 and TRBJ1-1; TRBD1 is a possible D gene (5 bases). CDR1 is LGHNT, CDR2 FRNRAP, per germline. Trimming removed 2 bases at V and 0 bases at J, with 13 bases between. The CDR3 spans 16 residues.

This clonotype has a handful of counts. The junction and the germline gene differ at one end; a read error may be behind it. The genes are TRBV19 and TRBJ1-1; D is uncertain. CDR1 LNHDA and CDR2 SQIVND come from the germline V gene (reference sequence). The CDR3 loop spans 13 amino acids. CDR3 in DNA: TGTGCCAGTAGTACAGTTATGAACACTGAAGCTTGCTTT. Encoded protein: CASSTVMNTEACF.

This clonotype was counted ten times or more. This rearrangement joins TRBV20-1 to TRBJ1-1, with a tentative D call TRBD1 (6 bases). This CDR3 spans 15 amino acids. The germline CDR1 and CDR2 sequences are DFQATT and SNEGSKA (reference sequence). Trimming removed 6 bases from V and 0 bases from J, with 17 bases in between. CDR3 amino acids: CSAVSGGRMNTEAFF. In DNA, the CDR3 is TGCAGTGCCGTTTCGGGGGGCCGGATGAACACTGAAGCTTTCTTT.

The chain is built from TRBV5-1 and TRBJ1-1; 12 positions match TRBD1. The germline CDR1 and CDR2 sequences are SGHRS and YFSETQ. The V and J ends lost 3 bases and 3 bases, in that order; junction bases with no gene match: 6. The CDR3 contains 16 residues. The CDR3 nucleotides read TGCGCCAGCAGCTGGGGACAGGGGGCGATGGACACTGAAGCTTTCTTT. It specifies CASSWGQGAMDTEAFF. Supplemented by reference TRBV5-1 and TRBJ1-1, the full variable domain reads KAGVTQTPRYLIKTRGQQVTLSCSPISGHRSVSWYQQTPGQGLQFLFEYFSETQRNKGNFPGRFSGRQFSNSRSEMNVSTLELGDSALYLCASSWGQGAMDTEAFFGQGTRLTVV.